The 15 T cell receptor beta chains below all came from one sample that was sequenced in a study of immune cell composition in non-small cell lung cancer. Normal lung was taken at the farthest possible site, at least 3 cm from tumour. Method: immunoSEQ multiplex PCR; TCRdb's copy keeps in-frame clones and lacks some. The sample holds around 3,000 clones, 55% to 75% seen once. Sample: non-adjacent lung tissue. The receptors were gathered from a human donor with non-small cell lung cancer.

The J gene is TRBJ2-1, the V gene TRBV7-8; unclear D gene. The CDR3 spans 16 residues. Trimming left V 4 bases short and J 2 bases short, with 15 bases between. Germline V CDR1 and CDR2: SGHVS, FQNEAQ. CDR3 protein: CASSSAMIMTYNEQFF. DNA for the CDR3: TGTGCCAGCAGCTCCGCGATGATTATGACCTACAATGAGCAGTTCTTC.

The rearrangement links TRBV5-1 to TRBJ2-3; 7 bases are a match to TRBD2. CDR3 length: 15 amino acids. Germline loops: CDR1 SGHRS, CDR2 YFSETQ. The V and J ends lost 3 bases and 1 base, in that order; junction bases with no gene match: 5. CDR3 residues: CASSWRESGTDTQYF. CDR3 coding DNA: TGCGCCAGCAGCTGGCGGGAGTCGGGCACAGATACGCAGTATTTT.

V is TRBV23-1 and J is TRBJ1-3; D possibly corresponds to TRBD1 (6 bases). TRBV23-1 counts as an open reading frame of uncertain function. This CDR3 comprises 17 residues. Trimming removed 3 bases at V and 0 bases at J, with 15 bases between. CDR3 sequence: CASSHDRRPGSGNTIYF. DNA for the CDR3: TGCGCCAGCAGTCACGACAGGAGGCCAGGCTCTGGAAACACCATATATTTT.

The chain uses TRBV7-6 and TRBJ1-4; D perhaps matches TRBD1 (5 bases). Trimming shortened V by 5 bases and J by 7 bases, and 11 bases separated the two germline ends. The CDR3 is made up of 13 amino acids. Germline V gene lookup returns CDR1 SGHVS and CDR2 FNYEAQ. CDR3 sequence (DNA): TGTGCCAGCAGCCCCGTCGGGGGTGAAAAACTGTTTTTT. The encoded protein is CASSPVGGEKLFF.

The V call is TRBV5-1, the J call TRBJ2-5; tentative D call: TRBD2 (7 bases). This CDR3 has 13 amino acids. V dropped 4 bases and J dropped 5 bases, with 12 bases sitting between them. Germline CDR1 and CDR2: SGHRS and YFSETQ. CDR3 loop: CASSRGGAETQYF. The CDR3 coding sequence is TGCGCCAGCAGCCGCGGGGGCGCGGAGACCCAGTACTTC. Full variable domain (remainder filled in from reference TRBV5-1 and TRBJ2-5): KAGVTQTPRYLIKTRGQQVTLSCSPISGHRSVSWYQQTPGQGLQFLFEYFSETQRNKGNFPGRFSGRQFSNSRSEMNVSTLELGDSALYLCASSRGGAETQYFGPGTRLLVL.

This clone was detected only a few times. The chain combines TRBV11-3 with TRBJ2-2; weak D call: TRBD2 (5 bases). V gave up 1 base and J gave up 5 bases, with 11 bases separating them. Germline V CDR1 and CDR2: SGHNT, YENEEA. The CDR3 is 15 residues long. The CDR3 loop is CASSLAPPGTGELFF. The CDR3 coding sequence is TGTGCCAGCAGCTTAGCCCCTCCGGGAACCGGGGAGCTGTTTTTT.

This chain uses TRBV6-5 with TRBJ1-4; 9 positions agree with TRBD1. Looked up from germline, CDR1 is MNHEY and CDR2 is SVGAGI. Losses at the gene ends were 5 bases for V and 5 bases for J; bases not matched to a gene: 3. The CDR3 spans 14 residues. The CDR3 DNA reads TGTGCCAGCAGTAGGACAGGGGTGAATGAAAAACTGTTTTTT. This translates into CASSRTGVNEKLFF.

The CDR3 protein is CASSSPGTSGSLSYNEQFF. CDR3 nucleotides: TGCGCCAGCAGCTCTCCCGGGACTAGCGGGAGCCTCTCCTACAATGAGCAGTTCTTC. The chain carries TRBV5-1 and TRBJ2-1, with 14 bases identical to TRBD2. Trimming took 3 bases from V and 0 from J; bases not matched to a gene: 8. Germline V gene sequence: CDR1 SGHRS, CDR2 YFSETQ. The CDR3 sequence is 19 residues long.

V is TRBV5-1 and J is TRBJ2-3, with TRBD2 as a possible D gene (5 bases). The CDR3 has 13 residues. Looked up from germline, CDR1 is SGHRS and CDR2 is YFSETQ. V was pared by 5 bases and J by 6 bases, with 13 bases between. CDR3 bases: TGCGCCAGCAGGCCCAGCGGAGTCGATACGCAGTATTTT. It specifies CASRPSGVDTQYF.

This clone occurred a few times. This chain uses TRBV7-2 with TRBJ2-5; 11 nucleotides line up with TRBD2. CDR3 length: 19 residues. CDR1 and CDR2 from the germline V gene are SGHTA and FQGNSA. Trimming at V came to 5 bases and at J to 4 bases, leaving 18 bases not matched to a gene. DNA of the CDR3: TGTGCCAGCAGCCTACCTTGGGGGAGTAGCGGGAGGGTTGGAGAGACCCAGTACTTC. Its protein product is CASSLPWGSSGRVGETQYF.

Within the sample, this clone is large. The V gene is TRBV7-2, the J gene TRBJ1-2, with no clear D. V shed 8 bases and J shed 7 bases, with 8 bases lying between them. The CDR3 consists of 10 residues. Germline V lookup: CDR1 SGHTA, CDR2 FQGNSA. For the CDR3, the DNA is TGTGCCAGCGGGCCTGGTGGCTACACCTTC. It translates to CASGPGGYTF.

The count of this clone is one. This CDR3 is CASRSGRGPYEQYF. CDR3 DNA sequence: TGTGCCAGCAGGTCCGGCAGGGGGCCCTACGAGCAGTACTTC. This chain uses TRBV6-5 with TRBJ2-7; TRBD1 agrees at 8 bases. V lost 6 bases, J lost 2 bases, and 6 bases stayed unmatched. The CDR3 spans 14 residues. Germline V CDR1 and CDR2: MNHEY, SVGAGI.

The CDR3, as DNA: TGTGCCAGCAGCTCCCCTCCGGGACAGGATCCGACGATCCAGTACAATGAGCAGTTCTTC. Translated, it gives CASSSPPGQDPTIQYNEQFF. V is TRBV13 and J is TRBJ2-1; 8 bases agree with TRBD1. Trimming removed 4 bases from V and 4 bases from J; junction bases left unmatched: 21. The CDR3 length is 20 residues. Looked up from germline, CDR1 is PRHDT and CDR2 is FYEKMQ (reference sequence). The full variable domain, in which reference TRBV13 and TRBJ2-1 provide the parts outside the CDR3, is AAGVIQSPRHLIKEKRETATLKCYPIPRHDTVYWYQQGPGQDPQFLISFYEKMQSDKGSIPDRFSAQQFSDYHSELNMSSLELGDSALYFCASSSPPGQDPTIQYNEQFFGPGTRLTVL.

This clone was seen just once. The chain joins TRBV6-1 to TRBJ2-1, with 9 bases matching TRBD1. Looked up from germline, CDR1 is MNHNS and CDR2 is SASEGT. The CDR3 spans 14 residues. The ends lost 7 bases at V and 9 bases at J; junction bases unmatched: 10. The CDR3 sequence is CASNRDRATGEQFF. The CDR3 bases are TGTGCCAGCAACCGGGACAGGGCAACAGGTGAGCAGTTCTTC.

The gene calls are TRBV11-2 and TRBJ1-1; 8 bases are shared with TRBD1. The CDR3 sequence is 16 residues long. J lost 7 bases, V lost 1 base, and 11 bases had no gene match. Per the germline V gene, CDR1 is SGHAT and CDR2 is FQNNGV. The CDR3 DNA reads TGTGCCAGCAGCTTAGTCGGCAGGACAGGGCTTATTGAAGCTTTCTTT. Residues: CASSLVGRTGLIEAFF.